Following are 32 T cell receptor beta chains from one sample sequenced in a study of T cell changes during pregnancy in multiple sclerosis. Profiled with immunoSEQ multiplex PCR; TCRdb holds only in-frame clones, not every one. The top ten clones hold less than 0.4% of a sample with about 57,000 clones, over 85% of them seen once. Sequenced here: CD4+ T cells from peripheral blood mononuclear cells, sampled before pregnancy. The receptors shown here come from a female donor with multiple sclerosis, enrolled in a pregnancy study.

V is TRBV7-9 and J is TRBJ2-5; 7 bases line up with TRBD1. After removal of 6 bases from V and 13 bases from J, the junction contained 14 bases not matched to a gene. Germline CDR1 is SEHNR and CDR2 is FQNEAQ (reference sequence). The CDR3 totals 13 residues. Here the CDR3 DNA reads TGTGCCAGCAGGCTAGGGACAGCTAACGTCCCGTACTTC. This translates into CASRLGTANVPYF.

V and J are TRBV7-2 and TRBJ1-5, with 7 bases fitting TRBD1. From germline, CDR1 is SGHTA and CDR2 FQGNSA. The CDR3 is 15 amino acids. V was pared by 1 base and J by 5 bases, with 5 bases of the junction left unmatched. CDR3 DNA sequence: TGTGCCAGCAGCTTAGTAGGAGGGGGCGATCAGCCCCAGCATTTT. Its translation is CASSLVGGGDQPQHF.

The V call is TRBV11-2, the J call TRBJ2-2; the match to TRBD2 covers 7 bases. Germline V gene data show CDR1 as SGHAT and CDR2 as FQNNGV. The CDR3 consists of 13 residues. J gave up 8 bases and V 1 base, and 1 base lay outside the gene matches. This CDR3 is CASSLAGGGELFF. DNA of the CDR3: TGTGCCAGCAGCTTAGCGGGGGGTGGGGAGCTGTTTTTT. The whole variable domain, remainder taken from reference TRBV11-2 and TRBJ2-2, is EAGVAQSPRYKIIEKRQSVAFWCNPISGHATLYWYQQILGQGPKLLIQFQNNGVVDDSQLPKDRFSAERLKGVDSTLKIQPAKLEDSAVYLCASSLAGGGELFFGEGSRLTVL.

The V call is TRBV12-5, the J call TRBJ2-1; 8 positions agree with TRBD2. Germline assignment: CDR1 LGHNT and CDR2 FRNRAP. This CDR3 has 17 residues. The V and J ends lost 4 bases and 2 bases, in that order; junction bases with no gene match: 10. In DNA, the CDR3 is TGTGCTAGTGGTTATAGAGCTGGCGGGAGGCCCTACAATGAGCAGTTCTTC. Encoded protein: CASGYRAGGRPYNEQFF.

V and J are TRBV7-9 and TRBJ2-1, with a weak D call TRBD1 (5 bases). The germline V and J ends were trimmed by 1 base and 7 bases, with 20 bases remaining between them. The CDR3 consists of 17 residues. Germline values: CDR1 SEHNR, CDR2 FQNEAQ (reference sequence). The CDR3 bases are TGTGCCAGCAGCTTAGTCTGGGCCAGGGATGCGGATAATGAGCAGTTCTTC. Amino acid sequence: CASSLVWARDADNEQFF.

The chain employs TRBV27 and TRBJ1-4, with 8 bases fitting TRBD1. J was trimmed by 7 bases and V by 3 bases; bases with no gene match: 10. Germline CDR1 is MNHEY and CDR2 is SMNVEV (reference sequence). CDR3 length: 16 amino acids. The CDR3 reads CASSLTGDGGSEKLFF. CDR3 bases: TGTGCCAGCAGTTTGACAGGGGATGGGGGCAGTGAAAAACTGTTTTTT. Looking up the rest from reference TRBV27 and TRBJ1-4 gives the full variable domain: EAQVTQNPRYLITVTGKKLTVTCSQNMNHEYMSWYRQDPGLGLRQIYYSMNVEVTDKGDVPEGYKVSRKEKRNFPLILESPSPNQTSLYFCASSLTGDGGSEKLFFGSGTQLSVL.

The J gene is TRBJ1-1, the V gene TRBV18; TRBD1 aligns across 11 bases. Germline CDR1 and CDR2: KGHSH and LQKENI. V lost 4 bases, J lost 1 base, and 11 bases stayed unmatched. The CDR3 is 18 amino acids. CDR3 sequence: CASSRGQGGITTNTEAFF. The CDR3 DNA reads as TGTGCCAGCTCACGGGGACAGGGGGGAATAACAACGAACACTGAAGCTTTCTTT.

V and J are TRBV6-5 and TRBJ2-1; 11 bases line up with TRBD2. The V gene's germline CDR1 is MNHEY and CDR2 SVGAGI. The CDR3 sequence is 16 residues long. The V segment lost 4 bases and the J segment 4 bases; nucleotides outside the gene matches: 6. CDR3 sequence: CASSFGLAGLYNEQFF. The CDR3 coding sequence is TGTGCCAGCAGTTTCGGACTAGCGGGTTTATACAATGAGCAGTTCTTC.

The rearrangement joins TRBV6-1 to TRBJ1-5, with TRBD1 identical over 8 bases. Germline CDR1 MNHNS, CDR2 SASEGT. The V and J ends lost 1 base and 1 base, in that order; junction bases with no gene match: 3. The CDR3 runs to 16 residues. CDR3 nucleotide sequence: TGTGCCAGCAGTGAAGGGACAGGGATCAGCAATCAGCCCCAGCATTTT. Protein sequence: CASSEGTGISNQPQHF.

This chain joins TRBV19 and TRBJ1-4; D is unclear. CDR3 length: 14 residues. The germline V and J ends were trimmed by 6 bases and 1 base, with 9 bases remaining between them. Germline V CDR1 and CDR2: LNHDA, SQIVND (reference sequence). The CDR3 region is CASSPAVTNEKLFF. CDR3 nucleotide sequence: TGTGCCAGTAGCCCGGCGGTAACTAATGAAAAACTGTTTTTT. The full variable domain, its missing parts supplied by reference TRBV19 and TRBJ1-4, is DGGITQSPKYLFRKEGQNVTLSCEQNLNHDAMYWYRQDPGQGLRLIYYSQIVNDFQKGDIAEGYSVSREKKESFPLTVTSAQKNPTAFYLCASSPAVTNEKLFFGSGTQLSVL.

V usage is TRBV9 and J usage is TRBJ2-3; 8 bases are a match to TRBD2. There are 14 residues in the CDR3. The ends lost 6 bases at V and 2 bases at J; junction bases unmatched: 5. Germline-derived CDR1 and CDR2 are SGDLS and YYNGEE. The CDR3 loop is CASNSGMTTDTQYF. CDR3 DNA sequence: TGTGCCAGCAATAGCGGGATGACCACAGATACGCAGTATTTT.

The genes are TRBV28 and TRBJ2-7; 7 nucleotides match TRBD1. Germline V lookup: CDR1 MDHEN, CDR2 SYDVKM. CDR3 length: 14 amino acids. V lost 5 bases to trimming and J lost 1 base; unmatched junction nucleotides: 5. This chain's CDR3 is CASSNRGRSYEQYF. In DNA form, the CDR3 reads TGTGCCAGCAGTAACAGGGGAAGGTCCTACGAGCAGTACTTC.

The chain joins TRBV11-2 to TRBJ1-4, with 7 bases identical to TRBD1. V was clipped by 5 bases and J by 8 bases; unmatched bases: 14. Germline V lookup: CDR1 SGHAT, CDR2 FQNNGV. The CDR3 covers 16 residues. In DNA form, the CDR3 reads TGTGCCAGCAGCCGATCGTACAGGGGCTTAATGGAAAAACTGTTTTTT. Translated: CASSRSYRGLMEKLFF.

The chain carries TRBV9 and TRBJ2-1, with 13 bases that match TRBD2. The CDR3 covers 18 residues. The ends lost 6 bases at V and 4 bases at J; junction bases unmatched: 13. Germline lookup yields CDR1 SGDLS and CDR2 YYNGEE. CDR3 in DNA: TGTGCCAGCAACCTAGGACTAGCGGGAGTATATGGGTACAATGAGCAGTTCTTC. This gives the protein CASNLGLAGVYGYNEQFF.

CDR3 amino acids: CASSRRGQAIEGTQYF. The CDR3 coding sequence is TGTGCCAGCAGCCGAAGGGGGCAGGCCATTGAGGGGACCCAGTACTTC. The chain combines TRBV2 with TRBJ2-5; 7 nucleotides line up with TRBD1. This CDR3 contains 16 residues. The germline CDR1 and CDR2 sequences are SNHLY and FYNNEI. V trimming: 6 bases; J trimming: 7 bases; junction bases outside the gene matches: 17.

The chain combines TRBV5-1 with TRBJ2-7; 7 bases map to TRBD1. The CDR3 runs 13 residues. V shed 4 bases, J shed 2 bases, and the junction held 3 bases outside the gene matches. Germline V gene sequence: CDR1 SGHRS, CDR2 YFSETQ. The CDR3 protein is CASSQTGPYEQYF. In DNA form, the CDR3 reads TGCGCCAGCAGCCAGACAGGGCCCTACGAGCAGTACTTC.

This clone was seen only once. The genes are TRBV5-1 and TRBJ2-1, with 11 nucleotides matching TRBD2. CDR3 length: 16 residues. The germline CDR1 and CDR2 sequences are SGHRS and YFSETQ. V shed 1 base and J 0 bases; nucleotides not matched to a gene: 0. DNA for the CDR3: TGCGCCAGCAGCTTGACTAGCGGGAGCTCCTACAATGAGCAGTTCTTC. Amino acids: CASSLTSGSSYNEQFF.

The rearrangement links TRBV5-1 to TRBJ2-5, with 11 bases matching TRBD2. Trimming at V came to 0 bases and at J to 7 bases, leaving 5 bases not matched to a gene. From germline, CDR1 is SGHRS and CDR2 YFSETQ. This CDR3 comprises 15 residues. The DNA for the CDR3 is TGCGCCAGCAGCTTGGGACTAGCGGGGAGTGTGACCCAGTACTTC. Its translation: CASSLGLAGSVTQYF.

This clone was recorded once. The gene calls are TRBV27 and TRBJ2-2, with 7 bases matching TRBD1. The CDR3 sequence is 17 residues long. Trimming took 3 bases from V and 1 from J; bases not matched to a gene: 8. The germline V gene encodes CDR1 MNHEY and CDR2 SMNVEV (reference sequence). The CDR3 reads CASSFYSGGRNTGELFF. The CDR3 DNA is TGTGCCAGCAGTTTCTACTCAGGGGGAAGGAACACCGGGGAGCTGTTTTTT.

The genes are TRBV19 and TRBJ1-5; D gene uncertain. The CDR3 extends over 14 amino acids. Trimming took off 4 bases at V and 7 bases at J, with 14 bases between the two ends. Germline values: CDR1 LNHDA, CDR2 SQIVND (reference sequence). The CDR3: CASSKLRASQPQHF. The DNA of the CDR3 is TGTGCCAGTAGTAAGTTGAGGGCCTCCCAGCCCCAGCATTTT.

The chain joins TRBV6-6 to TRBJ1-1; no definite D call. V was pared by 3 bases and J by 1 base, with 9 bases between. This CDR3 region has 14 residues. Germline CDR1 MNHNY, CDR2 SVGAGI (reference sequence). In nucleotides, the CDR3 is TGTGCCAGCAGTTATAGAGCAGGGAACACTGAAGCTTTCTTT. It codes for CASSYRAGNTEAFF.

CDR3 amino acids: CAWSRDRHCTF. The CDR3 region has the DNA TGTGCCTGGAGTCGGGACAGGCACTGCACCTTC. This chain uses TRBV30 with TRBJ1-2; TRBD1 aligns across 8 bases. J lost 13 bases, V lost 2 bases, and 6 bases had no gene match. Germline V CDR1 and CDR2: GTSNPN, SVGIG (reference sequence). CDR3 length: 11 residues.

The chain recombines TRBV5-1 with TRBJ2-2; 11 bases map to TRBD2. The ends lost 0 bases at V and 4 bases at J; junction bases unmatched: 2. This CDR3 comprises 16 residues. The V gene's germline CDR1 is SGHRS and CDR2 YFSETQ. CDR3 region: CASSLGLAGPTGELFF. The CDR3 DNA reads TGCGCCAGCAGCTTGGGACTAGCGGGGCCCACCGGGGAGCTGTTTTTT.

This chain links TRBV11-2 with TRBJ1-1; D gene uncertain. This CDR3 has 14 amino acids. Trimming left V 5 bases short and J 1 base short, with 11 bases between. The germline V gene has CDR1 SGHAT and CDR2 FQNNGV. CDR3 DNA sequence: TGTGCCAGCAGCATGAAAAGCGGGAACACTGAAGCTTTCTTT. This translates into CASSMKSGNTEAFF.

V and J are TRBV29-1 and TRBJ1-1, with 7 bases identical to TRBD1. The CDR3 has 13 amino acids. Germline V gene lookup returns CDR1 SQVTM and CDR2 ANQGSEA. Trimming cost V 7 bases and J 2 bases; bases outside gene matches: 7. DNA of the CDR3: TGCAGCGCTACGACAGGGATCAACACTGAAGCTTTCTTT. Translated, it gives CSATTGINTEAFF.

The chain combines TRBV25-1 with TRBJ2-1; D is perhaps TRBD1 (6 bases). The CDR3 is 14 amino acids. The V end was cut by 10 bases, the J end by 0 bases, with 13 bases between. Germline V gives CDR1 MGHDK, CDR2 SYGVNS. The CDR3 nucleotides read TGTGCCACCGGACAGTGGAGCTCCTACAATGAGCAGTTCTTC. It translates to CATGQWSSYNEQFF.

The chain uses TRBV18 and TRBJ1-2; 7 bases align to TRBD1. Trimming cost V 3 bases and J 0 bases; bases outside gene matches: 4. This CDR3 is built from 15 residues. Germline-derived CDR1 and CDR2 are KGHSH and LQKENI. This CDR3 reads CASSPKTGSNYGYTF. DNA for the CDR3: TGTGCCAGCTCACCCAAGACAGGGTCTAACTATGGCTACACCTTC.

This chain uses TRBV27 with TRBJ2-7, with D tentatively TRBD2 (5 bases). Germline loops: CDR1 MNHEY, CDR2 SMNVEV (reference sequence). Trimming removed 8 bases from V and 5 bases from J, with 19 bases in between. The CDR3 has 14 residues. The CDR3: CASAGLTNLDEQYF. DNA of the CDR3: TGTGCCAGCGCAGGACTGACTAATTTAGACGAGCAGTACTTC.

V and J are TRBV2 and TRBJ1-1; D call uncertain. The CDR3 loop spans 14 amino acids. The germline V gene has CDR1 SNHLY and CDR2 FYNNEI. V was clipped by 3 bases and J by 4 bases, with 12 bases between them. In nucleotides, the CDR3 is TGTGCCAGCAGTGAGCGGGTAGTTGGCACTGAAGCTTTCTTT. Amino acids: CASSERVVGTEAFF.

V and J are TRBV6-1 and TRBJ1-2; D is unresolved. Germline assignment: CDR1 MNHNS and CDR2 SASEGT. V shed 1 base and J shed 4 bases, with 7 bases lying between them. CDR3 size: 13 residues. The CDR3 loop reads CASSEGNSYGYTF. CDR3 in DNA: TGTGCCAGCAGTGAAGGGAACAGCTATGGCTACACCTTC.

The chain links TRBV18 to TRBJ2-1, with TRBD1 as a possible D gene (5 bases). V lost 9 bases, J lost 1 base, and 13 bases lay in between. Germline lookup yields CDR1 KGHSH and CDR2 LQKENI. The CDR3 extends over 14 amino acids. CDR3: CASKVAGSYNEQFF. CDR3 in DNA: TGTGCCAGTAAGGTGGCAGGGTCCTACAATGAGCAGTTCTTC.

The V gene is TRBV4-3, the J gene TRBJ2-2, with 13 nucleotides matching TRBD2. This CDR3 is built from 17 residues. The germline CDR1 and CDR2 sequences are LGHNA and YSLEER. Trimming cost V 2 bases and J 7 bases; bases outside gene matches: 7. CDR3 loop: CASSQTTSGRYNGELFF. CDR3 nucleotide sequence: TGCGCCAGCAGCCAAACGACTAGCGGGAGGTATAACGGGGAGCTGTTTTTT.